A few counts support the clone carrying this TCR beta chain. Its antigen remains unknown. This CDR3 has 15 amino acids. Germline V gene lookup returns CDR1 DFQATT and CDR2 SNEGSKA (reference sequence). cDNA libraries of TCR beta carried unique molecular identifiers. TCRdb re-called the PCR reads through MiXCR, storing one row per CDR3 protein. Found here are roughly 580,000 distinct CDR3 sequences, 44% of them singletons; the top ten hold roughly 1.7%. The data derive from a study of post-analysis software for immune sequencing data. General study results and limits: Normalized Chao1 diversity in multiple sclerosis patients fell significantly below that of controls. Roughly five TRBV segments, including TRBV5-6, TRBV5-1 and TRBV20-1, were more frequent in patients than controls. Analysis by F measure revealed that same-batch samples clustered strongly together.

The source is a girl aged 5-17 years with multiple sclerosis. The chain carries TRBV20-1 and TRBJ2-5; TRBD2 is a possible D gene (6 bases). Judging by the DNA end, TRBJ2-7 fits better; the J call may be wrong. Sequencing was carried out using blood. CDR3 residues: CSARDPRRASYEQYF. In DNA, the CDR3 is TGCAGTGCTAGAGATCCCCGGAGGGCCTCCTACGAGCAGTACTTC.